The next 2 T cell receptor beta chains were all read from a single sample in a study of human T cells and chemical hapten exposure. TCRdb redid the calling of the RACE reads with MiXCR, one entry per CDR3 protein. The sample consists of roughly 100,000 distinct CDR3 sequences, about 12% of them appearing once. Time point: pre-sensitization, week 0. As for treatment: therapeutic diphenylcyclopropenone sensitization with weekly scalp DPC. The sample in question was whole blood, obtained in connection with sensitization to the hapten diphenylcyclopropenone (DPC). The source is a woman between 50 and 59 years old with alopecia areata. Some clones in this sample may be carry-over from other donors' samples.

The V gene is TRBV25-1, the J gene TRBJ2-7; 13 bases agree with TRBD2. The CDR3 totals 17 residues. The V and J ends lost 1 base and 6 bases, in that order; junction bases with no gene match: 9. Germline CDR1 is MGHDK and CDR2 is SYGVNS. As DNA, the CDR3 is TGTGCCAGCAGTGAATCATTGGGACTAGCGGGGACGTCCGAGCAGTACTTC. Its protein product is CASSESLGLAGTSEQYF.

This clonotype was seen more than once but under ten times. The rearrangement links TRBV11-2 to TRBJ1-6; D is unclear. CDR1 is SGHAT and CDR2 is FQNNGV in the germline V gene. There are 13 residues in the CDR3. V lost 2 bases and J 10 bases, leaving 9 bases between the germline ends. The CDR3 DNA is TGTGCCAGCAGCTTAAATCTGGGGTCACCCCTCCACTTT. Amino acid sequence: CASSLNLGSPLHF.